A selection of T cell receptor beta chains follows, all from one sample in a study of blood T cell repertoires in COVID-19. Clones were read by immunoSEQ multiplex PCR, and TCRdb kept only the in-frame ones, dropping some. The data hold about 300,000 clones, with more than 80% observed a single time. Sequencing used peripheral blood. The receptors were sampled from a woman between 50 and 59 years old with COVID-19, enrolled during active disease. Each CDR3 is given with its conserved first and last residue. D genes are given only for firm matches. Clone size is stated in some rows and not others, as once, few, many or a class when expanded.

v_call: TRBV7-9
clone_size: -
d_call: TRBD1
j_call: TRBJ2-2
cdr3_nt: TGTGCCAGCAAGAGACAGGGGTACACCGGGGAGCTGTTTTTT
cdr3_aa: CASKRQGYTGELFF

v_call: TRBV23-1
clone_size: -
d_call: TRBD1
j_call: TRBJ1-5
cdr3_nt: TGCGCCAGCAGTCAACCCGACAGGGGTCGAAGCAATCAGCCCCAGCATTTT
cdr3_aa: CASSQPDRGRSNQPQHF

v_call: TRBV4-2
clone_size: -
d_call: -
j_call: TRBJ2-3
cdr3_nt: TGTGCCAGCACCCTGGGAGAGCTCAACACAGATACGCAGTATTTT
cdr3_aa: CASTLGELNTDTQYF

v_call: TRBV6-5
clone_size: few
d_call: -
j_call: TRBJ1-6
cdr3_nt: TGTGCCAGCAGTTACGGTCCAGTTTTTAATTCACCCCTCCACTTT
cdr3_aa: CASSYGPVFNSPLHF

v_call: TRBV6-7
clone_size: -
d_call: -
j_call: TRBJ2-7
cdr3_nt: TGTGCCAGCAGTTACTCGAGCTTAGGGGCTCTTTACGAGCAGTACTTC
cdr3_aa: CASSYSSLGALYEQYF

v_call: TRBV18
clone_size: -
d_call: TRBD2
j_call: TRBJ2-1
cdr3_nt: TGTGCCAGCTCACCACAGCGGGGATACAATGAGCAGTTCTTC
cdr3_aa: CASSPQRGYNEQFF

v_call: TRBV27
clone_size: -
d_call: TRBD2
j_call: TRBJ2-7
cdr3_nt: TGTGCCAGCAGTCCTCTCCCGAAATCTAGCGGGAACTACGAGCAGTACTTC
cdr3_aa: CASSPLPKSSGNYEQYF

v_call: TRBV4-1
clone_size: -
d_call: TRBD1
j_call: TRBJ1-2
cdr3_nt: TGCGCCAGCGAGCCCGACCCAACAGGGGGCCTAAGGAGAAACTATGGCTACACCTTC
cdr3_aa: CASEPDPTGGLRRNYGYTF

v_call: TRBV3-1/TRBV3-2
clone_size: -
d_call: TRBD2
j_call: TRBJ2-1
cdr3_nt: TGTGCCAGCAGCCAAGATCAAACTAGCGGGAGTGTCGGTTTCTACAATGAGCAGTTCTTC
cdr3_aa: CASSQDQTSGSVGFYNEQFF

v_call: TRBV5-1
clone_size: -
d_call: TRBD1
j_call: TRBJ2-7
cdr3_nt: TGCGCCAGCAGCCTTGGAAAGGGACAGGGGATCTACGAGCAGTACTTC
cdr3_aa: CASSLGKGQGIYEQYF

v_call: TRBV18
clone_size: -
d_call: -
j_call: TRBJ1-2
cdr3_nt: TGTGCCAGCTCTCCAGATCTACAGAACTATGGCTACACCTTC
cdr3_aa: CASSPDLQNYGYTF

v_call: TRBV19
clone_size: few
d_call: TRBD1
j_call: TRBJ1-2
cdr3_nt: TGTGCCAGTAGTATTGCAGGGGGCGATGGCTACACCTTC
cdr3_aa: CASSIAGGDGYTF

v_call: TRBV13
clone_size: -
d_call: -
j_call: TRBJ2-7
cdr3_nt: TGTGCCAGCAGCTTAGTTCGGGGTTCCGAGCAGTACTTC
cdr3_aa: CASSLVRGSEQYF

v_call: TRBV7-2
clone_size: -
d_call: -
j_call: TRBJ2-3
cdr3_nt: TGTGCCAGCACCCCACCTCTGATGACAGACCTTACAGATACGCAGTATTTT
cdr3_aa: CASTPPLMTDLTDTQYF

v_call: TRBV7-2
clone_size: -
d_call: -
j_call: TRBJ2-3
cdr3_nt: TGTGCCAGCAGATATATGAGCACAGATACGCAGTATTTT
cdr3_aa: CASRYMSTDTQYF

v_call: TRBV11-1
clone_size: -
d_call: -
j_call: TRBJ2-3
cdr3_nt: TGTGCCAGCACCTCTAGCAGACACACAGATACGCAGTATTTT
cdr3_aa: CASTSSRHTDTQYF

v_call: TRBV6-6
clone_size: -
d_call: TRBD1
j_call: TRBJ2-7
cdr3_nt: TGTGCCAGCAGGGGGGTGGGGACAGGAACCTACGAGCAGTACTTC
cdr3_aa: CASRGVGTGTYEQYF

v_call: TRBV5-1
clone_size: once
d_call: TRBD2
j_call: TRBJ2-7
cdr3_nt: TGCGCCAGCAGCTTGGCCCTGAGCGGGAGCCCCTACGAGCAGTACTTC
cdr3_aa: CASSLALSGSPYEQYF

v_call: TRBV2
clone_size: -
d_call: TRBD1
j_call: TRBJ1-2
cdr3_nt: TGTGCCAGCAGTAGACAGGGGGAGGTAGTCTATGGCTACACCTTC
cdr3_aa: CASSRQGEVVYGYTF

v_call: TRBV5-1
clone_size: -
d_call: TRBD2
j_call: TRBJ2-2
cdr3_nt: TGCGCCAGCAGCAAGACTAGCGGGACGAACACCGGGGAGCTGTTTTTT
cdr3_aa: CASSKTSGTNTGELFF

v_call: TRBV20-1
clone_size: -
d_call: TRBD1
j_call: TRBJ1-2
cdr3_nt: TGCAGTGCTAGTAGCGACGGGACAGACTATGGCTACACCTTC
cdr3_aa: CSASSDGTDYGYTF

v_call: TRBV5-3
clone_size: -
d_call: TRBD1
j_call: TRBJ2-7
cdr3_nt: TGTGCCAGAAGCAACGCTTACAGGGGGCGAGGGTACGAGCAGTACTTC
cdr3_aa: CARSNAYRGRGYEQYF

v_call: TRBV7-8
clone_size: -
d_call: TRBD1
j_call: TRBJ2-4
cdr3_nt: TGTGCCAGCAGCGTGGCCAGGGGGCCGGGTGGAGCCAAAAACATTCAGTACTTC
cdr3_aa: CASSVARGPGGAKNIQYF

v_call: TRBV29-1
clone_size: -
d_call: -
j_call: TRBJ1-3
cdr3_nt: TGCAGCGACATGGACAGTGGGAACACCATATATTTT
cdr3_aa: CSDMDSGNTIYF

v_call: TRBV19
clone_size: -
d_call: TRBD2
j_call: TRBJ2-7
cdr3_nt: TGTGCCAGTAGTCTCGGGACTAGCGGGATCTACGAGCAGTACTTC
cdr3_aa: CASSLGTSGIYEQYF

v_call: TRBV7-2
clone_size: -
d_call: TRBD2
j_call: TRBJ2-5
cdr3_nt: TGTGCCAGCAGCTTAGGGTGGCTAGCGGGCAAACCGGGCGAGACCCAGTACTTC
cdr3_aa: CASSLGWLAGKPGETQYF

v_call: TRBV19
clone_size: -
d_call: TRBD1
j_call: TRBJ1-1
cdr3_nt: TGTGCCAGTAGTGAAAGACAGGGGGACACTGAAGCTTTCTTT
cdr3_aa: CASSERQGDTEAFF

v_call: TRBV5-6
clone_size: -
d_call: -
j_call: TRBJ1-2
cdr3_nt: TGTGCCAGCAGCTCCTCAGGGTGGGCCTTC
cdr3_aa: CASSSSGWAF

v_call: TRBV13
clone_size: -
d_call: -
j_call: TRBJ1-3
cdr3_nt: TGTGCCAGCAGCTTAAGGGGGGGCACTGGAAACACCATATATTTT
cdr3_aa: CASSLRGGTGNTIYF

v_call: TRBV16
clone_size: -
d_call: -
j_call: TRBJ2-1
cdr3_nt: TGTGCCAGCAGCCAATCGGCCTCGTCTAGCTCCTACAATGAGCAGTTCTTC
cdr3_aa: CASSQSASSSSYNEQFF

v_call: TRBV7-8
clone_size: -
d_call: -
j_call: TRBJ2-5
cdr3_nt: TGTGCCAGCAGCAAGAGCGATACGGGCCAAGAGACCCAGTACTTC
cdr3_aa: CASSKSDTGQETQYF

v_call: TRBV3-1/TRBV3-2
clone_size: -
d_call: -
j_call: TRBJ2-5
cdr3_nt: TGTGCCAGCAGCCAAGGCCCACAACAGACCCAGTACTTC
cdr3_aa: CASSQGPQQTQYF

v_call: TRBV12-3/TRBV12-4
clone_size: -
d_call: TRBD1
j_call: TRBJ1-1
cdr3_nt: TGTGCCAGCAGTGGGGACAGGGACACTGAAGCTTTCTTT
cdr3_aa: CASSGDRDTEAFF